This entry describes one T cell receptor (beta chain). Its antigen remains unidentified. Germline V lookup: CDR1 KGHSH, CDR2 LQKENI. This CDR3 spans 13 amino acids. Trimming took off 5 bases at V and 7 bases at J, with 15 bases between the two ends. This record comes from a study of PD-L1 blockade in urothelial cancer. Study-wide background: Specimens of blood held a median count of roughly 130,000 T cells.

Documented time point: pretreatment peripheral blood. Locally advanced or metastatic urothelial carcinoma was diagnosed in the patients. Repertoires were generated with immunoSEQ multiplex PCR, while TCRdb's copy carries only in-frame clones and drops some. The sample contains tens of thousands of clones, less than 90% of which appear only once. Points from the study as a whole: Patients with durable benefit had greater blood expansion of tumor-associated TCR clones 3 weeks into treatment.

The source was PBMCs, collected around atezolizumab (anti-PD-L1) treatment. The gene calls are TRBV18 and TRBJ2-7, with D perhaps matching TRBD2 (5 bases). The sequence was collected from a man aged 70 or older with urothelial cancer. CDR3 bases: TGTGCCAGCTCAACGGGAAGTACGGGAGAGCAGTACTTC. This codes for CASSTGSTGEQYF.